Below are 20 T cell receptor beta chains sequenced from a single sample in a study of blood T cells in healthy people across ages. For the second PCR, which ran for about 7 to 11 cycles, a sample-barcoded 5' primer and a J-beta primer mix were used. TCRdb reprocessed the 5' RACE reads via MiXCR and lists one record per CDR3 protein. There are roughly 1.7 million distinct CDR3 sequences in the sample; approximately 32% occur only once, and approximately 10% lies in the top ten. The sequenced sample was blood. The origin of the receptors is a woman aged 30 to 39 in good health.

The chain employs TRBV29-1 and TRBJ1-1, with D unresolved. CDR3 length equals 11 residues. CDR1 and CDR2 (germline): SQVTM, ANQGSEA. V was cut by 5 bases and J by 4 bases, with 8 bases left in between. The CDR3 DNA reads TGCAGCGTTCTGAGGGTCACTGAAGCTTTCTTT. This translates into CSVLRVTEAFF.

This clonotype was detected ten times or more. V usage is TRBV7-2 and J usage is TRBJ2-1; D is unresolved. The CDR3 spans 11 residues. The V end was cut by 6 bases, the J end by 8 bases, with 8 bases between. Per the germline V gene, CDR1 is SGHTA and CDR2 is FQGNSA. This chain's CDR3 is CASSEVDEQFF. In nucleotides, the CDR3 is TGTGCCAGCAGTGAGGTGGATGAGCAGTTCTTC.

The V call is TRBV29-1, the J call TRBJ1-4; possibly TRBD1 for D (6 bases). Germline CDR1 is SQVTM and CDR2 is ANQGSEA. V lost 2 bases to trimming and J lost 10 bases, with 14 bases between them. The CDR3 totals 13 residues. The CDR3 region has the DNA TGCAGCGTTGAATTGGGGGGGGCGGGAAAACTGTTTTTT. Translation: CSVELGGAGKLFF.

The chain is built from TRBV11-2 and TRBJ2-7, with TRBD2 as a possible D gene (6 bases). Per the germline V gene, CDR1 is SGHAT and CDR2 is FQNNGV. CDR3 size: 15 residues. Trimming shortened V by 0 bases and J by 5 bases, and 14 bases separated the two germline ends. The CDR3 sequence: CASSLDRLAYNEQYF. Here the CDR3 DNA reads TGTGCCAGCAGCTTAGATAGGCTAGCGTATAACGAGCAGTACTTC. The complete variable domain, with remaining parts taken from reference TRBV11-2 and TRBJ2-7, reads EAGVAQSPRYKIIEKRQSVAFWCNPISGHATLYWYQQILGQGPKLLIQFQNNGVVDDSQLPKDRFSAERLKGVDSTLKIQPAKLEDSAVYLCASSLDRLAYNEQYFGPGTRLTVT.

This clonotype occurred a few times. This sequence joins TRBV20-1 and TRBJ2-3, with 7 bases matching TRBD2. Germline V gene lookup returns CDR1 DFQATT and CDR2 SNEGSKA (reference sequence). The V segment lost 1 base and the J segment 3 bases; nucleotides outside the gene matches: 10. This CDR3 is built from 16 residues. The CDR3 loop reads CSARVRGRAGTDTQYF. For the CDR3, the DNA is TGCAGTGCTAGAGTCCGTGGGAGGGCCGGAACAGATACGCAGTATTTT.

This clonotype has just a few counts. The V and J genes are TRBV27 and TRBJ2-7; D may be TRBD2 (5 bases). V lost 7 bases to trimming and J lost 5 bases, with 21 bases between them. The V gene's germline CDR1 is MNHEY and CDR2 SMNVEV (reference sequence). CDR3 length: 15 amino acids. CDR3: CASTSSVVARDEQYF. The CDR3 DNA is TGTGCCAGCACTTCCTCTGTTGTAGCGAGGGACGAGCAGTACTTC.

This clonotype has only a few counts. The gene calls are TRBV5-1 and TRBJ1-1; D remains ambiguous. V was cut by 0 bases and J by 4 bases, with 16 bases left in between. Germline V lookup: CDR1 SGHRS, CDR2 YFSETQ. This CDR3 is built from 16 residues. The DNA of the CDR3 is TGCGCCAGCAGCTTGGAAGGTCGCTCGACTTCCACTGAAGCTTTCTTT. Protein: CASSLEGRSTSTEAFF.

This clonotype was counted ten times or more. The chain joins TRBV20-1 to TRBJ1-5, with D unclear. CDR1 DFQATT and CDR2 SNEGSKA come from the germline V gene (reference sequence). The CDR3 runs 14 residues. The V gene lost 3 bases and the J gene lost 1 base, with 10 bases spanning the gap. The DNA of the CDR3 is TGCAGTGCTAGGAAGTTTCAGAGCAATCAGCCCCAGCATTTT. This sequence encodes CSARKFQSNQPQHF.

In its sample, this clonotype was seen many times. The chain uses TRBV5-1 and TRBJ2-5; the D gene is possibly TRBD1 (7 bases). CDR3 length equals 16 residues. V was shortened by 3 bases and J by 1 base, with 16 bases between the two germline ends. Germline assignment: CDR1 SGHRS and CDR2 YFSETQ. The CDR3 bases are TGCGCCAGCAGCTCGGGCGGGACAGTAATCCAAGAGACCCAGTACTTC. Translating gives CASSSGGTVIQETQYF.

Details on this clonotype: A much larger clone lies a single base off, so this may be a read error. This chain joins TRBV5-5 and TRBJ2-1; D call uncertain. Trimming took off 4 bases at V and 7 bases at J, with 15 bases between the two ends. From germline, CDR1 is SGHKS and CDR2 YYEKEE (reference sequence). The CDR3 runs to 14 residues. CDR3 residues: CASSNGPIGNEQFF. Here the CDR3 DNA reads TGTGCCAGCAGCAATGGACCGATCGGGAATGAGCAGTTCTTC. Variable domain in full (rest from reference TRBV5-5 and TRBJ2-1): DAGVTQSPTHLIKTRGQQVTLRCSPISGHKSVSWYQQVLGQGPQFIFQYYEKEERGRGNFPDRFSARQFPNYSSELNVNALLLGDSALYLCASSNGPIGNEQFFGPGTRLTVL.

This sequence joins TRBV24-1 and TRBJ2-1, with TRBD2 identical over 13 bases. The CDR3 sequence is 19 residues long. V trimming: 3 bases; J trimming: 0 bases; junction bases outside the gene matches: 7. The V gene's germline CDR1 is KGHDR and CDR2 SFDVKD. CDR3 sequence: CATSDPGLAGLSSYNEQFF. The CDR3 region has the DNA TGTGCCACCAGTGATCCGGGACTAGCGGGGTTAAGCTCCTACAATGAGCAGTTCTTC.

V usage is TRBV9 and J usage is TRBJ1-2; D is unclear. The V end lost 1 base, the J end lost 3 bases, and 13 bases lay between the germline ends. CDR3 length: 15 amino acids. Germline CDR1 and CDR2: SGDLS and YYNGEE. The CDR3 sequence is CASSVSQHSDYGYTF. In DNA, the CDR3 is TGTGCCAGCAGCGTATCACAGCATTCTGACTATGGCTACACCTTC. Looking up the rest from reference TRBV9 and TRBJ1-2 gives the full variable domain: DSGVTQTPKHLITATGQRVTLRCSPRSGDLSVYWYQQSLDQGLQFLIQYYNGEERAKGNILERFSAQQFPDLHSELNLSSLELGDSALYFCASSVSQHSDYGYTFGSGTRLTVV.

The sample holds many counts of this clonotype. The CDR3 loop reads CASSPGGTANEKLFF. CDR3 coding DNA: TGTGCCAGCAGCCCTGGGGGGACGGCTAATGAAAAACTGTTTTTT. V and J are TRBV7-8 and TRBJ1-4; a weak D match, TRBD1 (5 bases). CDR3 length: 15 amino acids. Germline CDR1 and CDR2: SGHVS and FQNEAQ. With 5 bases removed from V and 3 bases from J, the gap between germline ends came to 13 bases.

The chain is built from TRBV14 and TRBJ1-2, with no clear D. Trimming took 2 bases from V and 8 from J, leaving 12 bases between them. CDR3 length equals 13 residues. The germline gives CDR1 SGHDN, CDR2 FVKESK. The CDR3 loop is CASSQMNGEGYTF. DNA for the CDR3: TGTGCCAGCAGCCAAATGAATGGGGAAGGCTACACCTTC. Combining the CDR3 with reference TRBV14 and TRBJ1-2 gives the whole variable domain EAGVTQFPSHSVIEKGQTVTLRCDPISGHDNLYWYRRVMGKEIKFLLHFVKESKQDESGMPNNRFLAERTGGTYSTLKVQPAELEDSGVYFCASSQMNGEGYTFGSGTRLTVV.

V is TRBV7-8 and J is TRBJ1-5, with D unresolved. The CDR3 length is 16 residues. The V and J ends lost 0 bases and 0 bases respectively, with 9 bases between them. Germline values: CDR1 SGHVS, CDR2 FQNEAQ. Here the CDR3 DNA reads TGTGCCAGCAGCTTAGCTCTCGTCTATAGCAATCAGCCCCAGCATTTT. Its protein is CASSLALVYSNQPQHF.

This chain links TRBV6-1 with TRBJ2-7; 8 bases are a match to TRBD2. The end of the DNA fits TRBJ2-5 better, so the J call may be wrong. The CDR3 is 15 amino acids. Germline V CDR1 and CDR2: MNHNS, SASEGT. Here the CDR3 reads CASSEAGLAWETQYF. CDR3 nucleotide sequence: TGTGCCAGCAGTGAAGCAGGACTAGCCTGGGAGACCCAGTACTTC.

The CDR3 DNA reads TGTGCCAGCAGCGGCAGTTCAAGCACAGATACGCAGTATTTT. Its protein is CASSGSSSTDTQYF. The V and J genes are TRBV6-1 and TRBJ2-3; D remains ambiguous. V was trimmed by 6 bases and J by 0 bases, leaving 10 bases between them. The V gene's germline CDR1 is MNHNS and CDR2 SASEGT. The CDR3 is 14 residues long.

As to this clonotype: The junction departs from germline at one end; a sequencing error may be responsible. This rearrangement joins TRBV12-3 or TRBV12-4 to TRBJ1-2; possibly TRBD1 for D (5 bases). The CDR3 totals 12 residues. The CDR3 DNA reads as TGTGCCGGCAGTTTAACGGGGGAAGGCTACACCTTC. This codes for CAGSLTGEGYTF.

The chain is built from TRBV5-1 and TRBJ2-7; 11 bases match TRBD1. The germline V gene encodes CDR1 SGHRS and CDR2 YFSETQ. The trim removed 6 bases at V and 2 bases at J, leaving 4 bases unmatched. This CDR3 spans 14 amino acids. In DNA form, the CDR3 reads TGCGCCAGCAAGAGGGACAGGGGGACCTACGAGCAGTACTTC. Encoded protein: CASKRDRGTYEQYF.

The V and J genes are TRBV20-1 and TRBJ2-3; 7 bases match TRBD1. Unmatched junction bases numbered 13, after V lost 0 bases and J lost 7 bases. CDR3 length: 16 amino acids. Germline lookup yields CDR1 DFQATT and CDR2 SNEGSKA (reference sequence). CDR3 coding DNA: TGCAGTGCTAGAGATGGGACGGGACAGCACATGAATACGCAGTATTTT. The encoded protein is CSARDGTGQHMNTQYF.